The 27 T cell receptor beta chains below all came from one sample that was sequenced in a study of blood T cell repertoires in COVID-19. The protocol was immunoSEQ multiplex PCR, while the TCRdb copy is restricted to in-frame clones and leaves out a portion. Here the sample spans some 250,000 clones, roughly 84% being singletons. Sequencing was carried out using peripheral blood. These receptors were obtained from a man between 40 and 49 years old with acute or convalescent COVID-19.

The CDR3 here is CASSHLMTGELFF. CDR3 bases: TGCGCCAGCAGCCATCTTATGACCGGGGAGCTGTTTTTT. The chain couples TRBV4-1 to TRBJ2-2, with unresolved D. CDR3 length equals 13 residues. Looked up from germline, CDR1 is MGHRA and CDR2 is YSYEKL. The V end was cut by 3 bases, the J end by 5 bases, with 7 bases between.

This clone is a singleton in its sample. The chain is built from TRBV6-5 and TRBJ1-2, with TRBD1 matching 9 bases. The CDR3 is made up of 13 amino acids. V was clipped by 6 bases and J by 6 bases; unmatched bases: 5. The germline gives CDR1 MNHEY, CDR2 SVGAGI. CDR3 coding DNA: TGTGCCAGCAGGCCAACAGGGGGCGATGGCTACACCTTC. It encodes CASRPTGGDGYTF.

The rearrangement links TRBV3-1 (or the pseudogene TRBV3-2) to TRBJ2-2; D is undetermined. CDR1 LGHDT and CDR2 YNNKEL come from the germline V gene (reference sequence). The V and J ends lost 4 bases and 5 bases respectively, with 8 bases between them. The CDR3 spans 13 residues. CDR3 nucleotides: TGTGCCAGCAGCCCCGTCGTTACCGGGGAGCTGTTTTTT. Protein sequence: CASSPVVTGELFF.

The gene calls are TRBV24-1 and TRBJ2-3; TRBD2 aligns across 9 bases. Germline V gives CDR1 KGHDR, CDR2 SFDVKD. The J segment lost 1 base and the V segment lost 3 bases, leaving 4 bases of the junction unmatched. The CDR3 sequence is 16 residues long. This CDR3 reads CATSDPQREGTDTQYF. The DNA for the CDR3 is TGTGCCACCAGTGATCCCCAGCGGGAGGGCACAGATACGCAGTATTTT.

The V and J genes are TRBV7-9 and TRBJ1-3; no definite D call. In germline, CDR1 is SEHNR, CDR2 FQNEAQ (reference sequence). Trimming removed 5 bases at V and 4 bases at J, with 6 bases between. The length of the CDR3 is 12 residues. CDR3 coding DNA: TGTGCCAGCAGCCCTGTGGGAAACACCATATATTTT. This sequence encodes CASSPVGNTIYF. Full variable domain (remainder filled in from reference TRBV7-9 and TRBJ1-3): DTGVSQNPRHKITKRGQNVTFRCDPISEHNRLYWYRQTLGQGPEFLTYFQNEAQLEKSRLLSDRFSAERPKGSFSTLEIQRTEQGDSAMYLCASSPVGNTIYFGEGSWLTVV.

The genes are TRBV5-5 and TRBJ2-6; D is perhaps TRBD1 (5 bases). From germline, CDR1 is SGHKS and CDR2 YYEKEE (reference sequence). This CDR3 contains 12 residues. Trimming left V 1 base short and J 16 bases short, with 12 bases between. In DNA form, the CDR3 reads TGTGCCAGCAGCTTGATAGGGGATATACTGACTTTC. Its protein product is CASSLIGDILTF.

A word on this clone: Other nucleotide sequences from this sample produce the same CDR3. The genes are TRBV5-6 and TRBJ1-5; D gene uncertain. With 0 bases removed from V and 7 bases from J, the gap between germline ends came to 8 bases. The germline V gene has CDR1 SGHDT and CDR2 YYEEEE. CDR3 size: 13 residues. DNA of the CDR3: TGTGCCAGCAGCTTGGTTGGGGAGCAGCCCCAGCATTTT. Amino acids: CASSLVGEQPQHF.

The J gene is TRBJ1-1, the V gene TRBV6-4; TRBD1 aligns across 9 bases. The ends lost 8 bases at V and 4 bases at J; junction bases unmatched: 8. The V gene's germline CDR1 is MRHNA and CDR2 SNTAGT. The CDR3 is made up of 14 amino acids. CDR3 sequence: CASRRQGVSTEAFF. As DNA, the CDR3 is TGTGCCAGCCGCAGACAGGGGGTGAGCACTGAAGCTTTCTTT.

On this clone: A much larger clone is a single base away; this may be a read error. The chain recombines TRBV28 with TRBJ2-7; TRBD1 aligns across 8 bases. Germline CDR1 and CDR2: MDHEN and SYDVKM. CDR3 length equals 13 residues. V lost 5 bases to trimming and J lost 1 base; unmatched junction nucleotides: 1. CDR3 sequence (DNA): TGTGCCAGCAGTCGGGACAGGTCCTACGAGCAGTACTTC. It yields the protein CASSRDRSYEQYF.

The chain couples TRBV6-7 to TRBJ2-3; TRBD2 matches 14 bases. TRBV6-7 is placed among ORFs of uncertain function. J gave up 6 bases and V 2 bases, and 13 bases lay outside the gene matches. The CDR3 spans 19 residues. The CDR3 here is CASSYAILGLAGGGDTQYF. DNA of the CDR3: TGTGCCAGCAGTTACGCTATCCTCGGACTAGCGGGAGGTGGGGATACGCAGTATTTT.

The V call is TRBV7-5, the J call TRBJ2-7; TRBD2, the table's D call, was not compared with the DNA. TRBV7-5 is an annotated pseudogene. CDR3 size: 16 residues. The CDR3 sequence is CVRSPHAGAGTYEQYF. The DNA for the CDR3 is TGTGTCAGAAGCCCACACGCCGGGGCGGGAACCTACGAGCAGTACTTC.

Only one count was recorded for this clone. The genes are TRBV20-1 and TRBJ2-1; D is unresolved. The V and J ends lost 6 bases and 10 bases respectively, with 10 bases between them. Germline V CDR1 and CDR2: DFQATT, SNEGSKA (reference sequence). The CDR3 has 10 amino acids. The CDR3 nucleotides read TGCAGTGCCAGTGGTGCGGAGCAGTTCTTC. Encoded protein: CSASGAEQFF.

V and J are TRBV5-4 and TRBJ2-5; 9 bases align to TRBD2. The CDR3 runs 15 residues. The germline gives CDR1 SGHNT, CDR2 YYREEE (reference sequence). The junction had 9 bases not matched to a gene; V was cut back by 4 bases and J by 5 bases. The CDR3 sequence: CASSSLSGSRETQYF. The DNA of the CDR3 is TGTGCCAGCAGCAGCCTTAGCGGGAGCCGGGAGACCCAGTACTTC.

This clone was seen more than once but under ten times. This rearrangement joins TRBV19 to TRBJ2-3; 8 bases are shared with TRBD2. Trimming removed 8 bases from V and 6 bases from J; junction bases left unmatched: 10. Germline CDR1 is LNHDA and CDR2 is SQIVND (reference sequence). The CDR3 length is 14 residues. This CDR3 is CASFKAGVIDTQYF. The CDR3 region has the DNA TGTGCCAGTTTCAAAGCGGGAGTGATCGATACGCAGTATTTT.

The chain employs TRBV3-1 (or the pseudogene TRBV3-2) and TRBJ2-3, with 10 bases matching TRBD2. The CDR3 length is 15 residues. Trimming cost V 4 bases and J 6 bases; bases outside gene matches: 7. Looked up from germline, CDR1 is LGHDT and CDR2 is YNNKEL (reference sequence). The CDR3 spells CASSPSGSDSDTQYF. The CDR3 DNA sequence: TGTGCCAGCAGCCCTAGCGGGAGTGATTCCGATACGCAGTATTTT.

The V and J genes are TRBV7-2 and TRBJ1-2; D is unresolved. V was trimmed by 5 bases and J by 8 bases, leaving 15 bases between them. Germline V gives CDR1 SGHTA, CDR2 FQGNSA. The CDR3 is made up of 13 amino acids. The CDR3 loop is CASSPRTSGGYTF. The CDR3 DNA reads TGTGCCAGCAGCCCACGGACGTCGGGGGGCTACACCTTC.

This chain uses TRBV19 with TRBJ1-1, with 8 bases lining up with TRBD1. This CDR3 contains 14 residues. Germline V CDR1 and CDR2: LNHDA, SQIVND (reference sequence). Germline trimming cut 4 bases from V and 5 bases from J; bases unmatched to any gene: 6. The CDR3 nucleotides read TGTGCCAGTAGTACCGACAGGGGTGGGACTGAAGCTTTCTTT. Protein product: CASSTDRGGTEAFF.

The V gene is TRBV3-1 (or the pseudogene TRBV3-2), the J gene TRBJ1-6; TRBD1 aligns across 7 bases. This CDR3 spans 15 amino acids. Germline V lookup: CDR1 LGHDT, CDR2 YNNKEL (reference sequence). V was pared by 1 base and J by 10 bases, with 7 bases of the junction left unmatched. DNA of the CDR3: TGTGCCAGCAGCCAAGTAGTGGACAGGTGGTCACCCCTCCACTTT. Translating gives CASSQVVDRWSPLHF.

The rearrangement joins TRBV19 to TRBJ2-5, with 7 bases matching TRBD1. Germline loops: CDR1 LNHDA, CDR2 SQIVND (reference sequence). Unmatched junction bases numbered 6, after V lost 4 bases and J lost 1 base. The CDR3 is 15 amino acids. The CDR3 spells CASSKTGWLQETQYF. Written as DNA, the CDR3 is TGTGCCAGTAGTAAGACAGGGTGGCTCCAAGAGACCCAGTACTTC.

This chain uses TRBV20-1 with TRBJ2-5; TRBD2 agrees at 10 bases. The germline V gene has CDR1 DFQATT and CDR2 SNEGSKA (reference sequence). V was clipped by 3 bases and J by 8 bases; unmatched bases: 6. This CDR3 comprises 13 residues. The CDR3 sequence: CSASIAGGSTQYF. For the CDR3, the DNA is TGCAGTGCTAGTATAGCGGGAGGTTCAACCCAGTACTTC.

This chain links TRBV5-4 with TRBJ2-7, with TRBD2 identical over 10 bases. With 3 bases clipped from V and 2 bases from J, the junction kept 5 bases outside the gene matches. The CDR3 contains 15 residues. Germline V CDR1 and CDR2: SGHNT, YYREEE (reference sequence). The CDR3 here is CASSSSGTSAYEQYF. The CDR3 DNA follows: TGTGCCAGCAGCTCCTCCGGGACTAGCGCCTACGAGCAGTACTTC.

This chain joins TRBV2 and TRBJ1-2, with 7 positions matching TRBD1. With V trimmed by 6 bases and J by 8 bases, 6 bases remained unmatched. Germline V gene sequence: CDR1 SNHLY, CDR2 FYNNEI. The CDR3 runs 12 residues. The CDR3 bases are TGTGCCAGCAGCCGAACAGGGGACGGCTACACCTTC. This codes for CASSRTGDGYTF.

V and J are TRBV10-3 and TRBJ1-1; D is unresolved. CDR3 length: 13 residues. The germline V gene encodes CDR1 ENHRY and CDR2 SYGVKD. V was shortened by 7 bases and J by 0 bases, with 9 bases between the two germline ends. The CDR3 nucleotides read TGTGCCATCATCGACAACTTGAACACTGAAGCTTTCTTT. Translation: CAIIDNLNTEAFF.

The gene calls are TRBV12-3 or TRBV12-4 and TRBJ1-2; 7 bases line up with TRBD1. V shed 6 bases and J 4 bases; nucleotides not matched to a gene: 5. This CDR3 has 13 amino acids. The CDR3 protein is CASRKQGSYGYTF. CDR3 sequence (DNA): TGTGCCAGCAGGAAACAGGGGTCCTATGGCTACACCTTC.

A few counts support this clone. The chain is built from TRBV6-5 and TRBJ1-1; D possibly corresponds to TRBD1 (5 bases). The CDR3 contains 13 residues. With 6 bases removed from V and 6 bases from J, the gap between germline ends came to 14 bases. Germline CDR1 reads MNHEY; CDR2 reads SVGAGI. The CDR3, as DNA: TGTGCCAGCAGGATGACAGTTTCCCCTGAAGCTTTCTTT. The encoded protein is CASRMTVSPEAFF.

The rearrangement links TRBV6-2 or TRBV6-3 to TRBJ2-5; possible D gene TRBD2, 6 bases. This CDR3 region has 13 residues. Trimming removed 6 bases at V and 2 bases at J, with 10 bases between. CDR1 and CDR2 from the germline V gene are MNHEY and SVGEGT. The CDR3 here is CASSMGLQETQYF. The CDR3 coding sequence is TGTGCCAGCAGCATGGGACTTCAAGAGACCCAGTACTTC.

The chain combines TRBV7-2 with TRBJ2-7; TRBD1 is a possible D gene (5 bases). The germline CDR1 and CDR2 sequences are SGHTA and FQGNSA. The CDR3 runs to 14 residues. The V end was cut by 4 bases, the J end by 0 bases, with 10 bases between. The CDR3 bases are TGTGCCAGCAGCTCCAGGGTTTCCTCCTACGAGCAGTACTTC. It is translated as CASSSRVSSYEQYF.